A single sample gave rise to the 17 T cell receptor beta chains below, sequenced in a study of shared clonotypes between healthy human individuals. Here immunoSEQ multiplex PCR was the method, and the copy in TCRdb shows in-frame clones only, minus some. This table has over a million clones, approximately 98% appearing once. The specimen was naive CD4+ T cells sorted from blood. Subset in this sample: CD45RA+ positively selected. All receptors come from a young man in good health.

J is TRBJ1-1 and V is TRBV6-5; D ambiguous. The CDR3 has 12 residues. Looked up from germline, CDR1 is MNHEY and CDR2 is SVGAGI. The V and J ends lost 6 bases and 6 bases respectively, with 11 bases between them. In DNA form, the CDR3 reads TGTGCCAGCAGAGAACGGGTATCTGAAGCTTTCTTT. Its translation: CASRERVSEAFF.

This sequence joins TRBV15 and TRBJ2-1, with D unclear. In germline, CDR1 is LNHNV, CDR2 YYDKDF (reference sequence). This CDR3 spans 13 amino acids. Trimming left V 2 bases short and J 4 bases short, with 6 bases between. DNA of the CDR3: TGTGCCACCAGCAGACTCCTTTACAATGAGCAGTTCTTC. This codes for CATSRLLYNEQFF.

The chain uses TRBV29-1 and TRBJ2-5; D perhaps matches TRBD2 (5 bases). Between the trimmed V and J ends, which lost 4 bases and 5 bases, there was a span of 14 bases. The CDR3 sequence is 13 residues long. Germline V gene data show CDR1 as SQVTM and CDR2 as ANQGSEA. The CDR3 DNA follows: TGCAGCGTTGCGGGAAATCTCTATGAGACCCAGTACTTC. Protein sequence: CSVAGNLYETQYF.

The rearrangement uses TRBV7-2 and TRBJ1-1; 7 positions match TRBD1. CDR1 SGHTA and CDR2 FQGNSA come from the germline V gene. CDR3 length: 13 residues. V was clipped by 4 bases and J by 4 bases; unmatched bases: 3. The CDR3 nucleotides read TGTGCCAGCAGCTATGACAGGGCCACTGAAGCTTTCTTT. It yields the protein CASSYDRATEAFF. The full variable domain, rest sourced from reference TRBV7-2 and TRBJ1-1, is GAGVSQSPSNKVTEKGKDVELRCDPISGHTALYWYRQSLGQGLEFLIYFQGNSAPDKSGLPSDRFSAERTGGSVSTLTIQRTQQEDSAVYLCASSYDRATEAFFGQGTRLTVV.

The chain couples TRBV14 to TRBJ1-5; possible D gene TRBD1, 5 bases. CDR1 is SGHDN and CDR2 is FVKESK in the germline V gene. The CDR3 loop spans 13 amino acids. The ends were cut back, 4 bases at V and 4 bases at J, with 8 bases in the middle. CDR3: CASSPGLNQPQHF. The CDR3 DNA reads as TGTGCCAGCAGCCCAGGGTTGAATCAGCCCCAGCATTTT.

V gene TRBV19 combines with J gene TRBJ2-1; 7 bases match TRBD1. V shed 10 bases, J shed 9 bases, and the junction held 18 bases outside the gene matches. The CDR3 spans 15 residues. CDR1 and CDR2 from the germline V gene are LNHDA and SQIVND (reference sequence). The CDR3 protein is CATNGRQGKMIEQFF. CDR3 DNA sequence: TGTGCCACTAATGGGAGACAGGGCAAGATGATTGAGCAGTTCTTC.

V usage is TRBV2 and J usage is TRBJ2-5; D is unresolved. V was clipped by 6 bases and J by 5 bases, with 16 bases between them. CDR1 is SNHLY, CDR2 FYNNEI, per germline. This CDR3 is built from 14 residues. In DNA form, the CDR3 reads TGTGCCAGCAGCCTCTCTTGGGTACGGGAGACCCAGTACTTC. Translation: CASSLSWVRETQYF. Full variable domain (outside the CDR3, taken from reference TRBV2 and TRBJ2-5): EPEVTQTPSHQVTQMGQEVILRCVPISNHLYFYWYRQILGQKVEFLVSFYNNEISEKSEIFDDQFSVERPDGSNFTLKIRSTKLEDSAMYFCASSLSWVRETQYFGPGTRLLVL.

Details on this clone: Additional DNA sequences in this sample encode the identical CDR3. This CDR3 is CASGLNTEAFF. The DNA for the CDR3 is TGTGCTAGTGGGCTAAACACTGAAGCTTTCTTT. This rearrangement joins TRBV12-5 to TRBJ1-1; D unresolved. From germline, CDR1 is LGHNT and CDR2 FRNRAP. This CDR3 contains 11 residues. V was trimmed by 6 bases and J by 2 bases, leaving 4 bases between them.

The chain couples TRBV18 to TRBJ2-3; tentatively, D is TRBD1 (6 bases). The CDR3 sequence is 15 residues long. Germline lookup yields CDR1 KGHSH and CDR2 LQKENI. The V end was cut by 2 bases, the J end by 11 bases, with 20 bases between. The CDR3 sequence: CASSPGGDQGSKQYF. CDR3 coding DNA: TGTGCCAGCTCACCAGGGGGCGACCAGGGGAGTAAGCAGTATTTT.

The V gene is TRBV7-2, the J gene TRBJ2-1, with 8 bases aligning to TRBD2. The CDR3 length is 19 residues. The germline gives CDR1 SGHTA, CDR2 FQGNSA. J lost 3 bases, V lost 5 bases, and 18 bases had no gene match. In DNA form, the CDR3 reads TGTGCCAGCAGCCGTAGCGGGATTTATGAGGATTGGTTCTACAATGAGCAGTTCTTC. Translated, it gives CASSRSGIYEDWFYNEQFF.

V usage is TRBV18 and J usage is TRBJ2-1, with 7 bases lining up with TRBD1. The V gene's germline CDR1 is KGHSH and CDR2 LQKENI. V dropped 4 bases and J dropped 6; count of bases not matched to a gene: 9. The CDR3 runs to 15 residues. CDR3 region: CASSLTQGVGNEQFF. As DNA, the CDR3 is TGTGCCAGCTCACTAACTCAGGGGGTTGGCAATGAGCAGTTCTTC. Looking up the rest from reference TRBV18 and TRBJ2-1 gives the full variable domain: NAGVMQNPRHLVRRRGQEARLRCSPMKGHSHVYWYRQLPEEGLKFMVYLQKENIIDESGMPKERFSAEFPKEGPSILRIQQVVRGDSAAYFCASSLTQGVGNEQFFGPGTRLTVL.

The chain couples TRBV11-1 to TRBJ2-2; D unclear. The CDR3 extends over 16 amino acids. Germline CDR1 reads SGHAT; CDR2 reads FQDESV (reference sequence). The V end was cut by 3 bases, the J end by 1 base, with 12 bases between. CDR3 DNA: TGTGCCAGCAGCTTCGTTCCGGGTGAGAACACCGGGGAGCTGTTTTTT. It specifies CASSFVPGENTGELFF.

CDR3: CASSPPGADTQYF. In nucleotides, the CDR3 is TGTGCCAGCAGCCCACCCGGAGCTGACACTCAGTACTTC. The chain has TRBV11-2 and TRBJ2-7; D is undetermined. V lost 5 bases to trimming and J lost 10 bases, with 18 bases between them. This CDR3 has 13 amino acids. CDR1 is SGHAT, CDR2 FQNNGV, per germline.

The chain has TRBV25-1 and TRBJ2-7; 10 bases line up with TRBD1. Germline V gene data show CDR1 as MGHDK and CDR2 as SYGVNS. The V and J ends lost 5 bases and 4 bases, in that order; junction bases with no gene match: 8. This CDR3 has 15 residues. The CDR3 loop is CASSRSRDRGYEQYF. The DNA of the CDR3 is TGTGCCAGCAGTCGAAGCCGGGACAGGGGTTACGAGCAGTACTTC.

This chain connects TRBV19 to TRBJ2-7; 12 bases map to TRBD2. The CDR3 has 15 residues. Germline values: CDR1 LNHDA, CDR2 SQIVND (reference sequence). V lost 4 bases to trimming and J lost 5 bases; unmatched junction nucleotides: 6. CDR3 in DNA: TGTGCCAGTAGTAGCCGACTAGCGGGAGCCCACGAGCAGTACTTC. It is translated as CASSSRLAGAHEQYF.

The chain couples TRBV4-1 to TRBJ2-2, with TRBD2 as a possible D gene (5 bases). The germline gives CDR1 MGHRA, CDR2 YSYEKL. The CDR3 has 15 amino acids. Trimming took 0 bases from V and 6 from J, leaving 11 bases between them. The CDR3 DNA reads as TGCGCCAGCAGCCAAGAACTGAGGGTCTCCGGGGAGCTGTTTTTT. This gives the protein CASSQELRVSGELFF.

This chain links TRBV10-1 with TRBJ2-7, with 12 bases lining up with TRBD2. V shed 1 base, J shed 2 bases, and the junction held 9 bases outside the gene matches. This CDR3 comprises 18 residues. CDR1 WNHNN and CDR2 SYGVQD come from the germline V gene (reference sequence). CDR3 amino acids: CASSEYGLAGTYTYEQYF. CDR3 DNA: TGCGCCAGCAGTGAGTACGGACTAGCGGGAACCTATACCTACGAGCAGTACTTC.